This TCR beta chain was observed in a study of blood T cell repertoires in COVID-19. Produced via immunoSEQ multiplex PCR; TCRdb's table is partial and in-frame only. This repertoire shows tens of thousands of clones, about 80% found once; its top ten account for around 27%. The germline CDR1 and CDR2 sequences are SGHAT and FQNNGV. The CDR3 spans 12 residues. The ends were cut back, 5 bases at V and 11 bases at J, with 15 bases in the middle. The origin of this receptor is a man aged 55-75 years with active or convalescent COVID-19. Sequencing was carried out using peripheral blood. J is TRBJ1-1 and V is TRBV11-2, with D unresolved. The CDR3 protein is CASSPTQSGAFF. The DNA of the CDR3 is TGTGCCAGCAGCCCGACACAATCCGGCGCTTTCTTT. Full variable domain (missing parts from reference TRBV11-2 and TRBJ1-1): EAGVAQSPRYKIIEKRQSVAFWCNPISGHATLYWYQQILGQGPKLLIQFQNNGVVDDSQLPKDRFSAERLKGVDSTLKIQPAKLEDSAVYLCASSPTQSGAFFGQGTRLTVV.